Listed below are T cell receptor beta chains from one sample, sequenced in a study of OX40 agonist ivuxolimab in advanced cancers. Assay used: immunoSEQ multiplex PCR; TCRdb lists only in-frame clones, some missing. The sample yields more than 80,000 clones, about 88% seen once. The specimen comprised CD4+ or CD8+ T cells sorted from blood, sampled in a trial of the OX40 agonist ivuxolimab. These receptors originate from an adult with an advanced solid tumor such as melanoma, head and neck, liver or kidney cancer. CDR3s include the opening cysteine and the closing phenylalanine or tryptophan. Fields, in order: J gene, V gene, clone size, D gene, CDR3 protein, CDR3 DNA. The D gene is left open where the match is weak. Some rows have no size entry. The others give once, few or many, or a class for an expanded clone.

>TRBJ1-2|TRBV2|NA|NA
CASSELGQNYGYTF
TGTGCCAGCAGTGAATTAGGACAGAACTATGGCTACACCTTC
>TRBJ1-2|TRBV30|NA|NA
CACERGTRDYTF
TGTGCCTGCGAGAGGGGCACGCGGGACTACACCTTC
>TRBJ2-1|TRBV2|NA|NA
CASSELGQFF
TGTGCCAGCAGTGAACTAGGGCAGTTCTTC
>TRBJ2-3|TRBV5-1|few|NA
CASSLTTDRTDTQYF
TGCGCCAGCAGCTTGACTACGGACCGCACAGATACGCAGTATTTT
>TRBJ2-2|TRBV18|NA|TRBD1
CASSRDRSDLFF
TGTGCCAGCTCACGGGACAGGTCGGATCTGTTTTTT
>TRBJ2-5|TRBV4-1|NA|NA
CASSQGQLPTGETQYF
TGCGCCAGCAGCCAAGGACAGCTCCCCACGGGGGAGACCCAGTACTTC
>TRBJ1-1|TRBV1|NA|NA
CTSSQSVGKGEAFF
TGCACCAGCAGCCAAAGTGTGGGGAAGGGTGAAGCTTTCTTT
>TRBJ2-5|TRBV30|NA|TRBD2
CAWSVGAGEGFGETQYF
TGTGCCTGGAGTGTAGGGGCGGGAGAAGGTTTCGGAGAGACCCAGTACTTC
>TRBJ2-7|TRBV4-1|NA|TRBD1
CASSQENLGTGGYEQYF
TGCGCCAGCAGCCAAGAAAATTTAGGGACAGGGGGCTACGAGCAGTACTTC
>TRBJ2-2|TRBV11-3|NA|NA
CASSLTGLNTGELFF
TGTGCCAGCAGCCTGACAGGCCTGAACACCGGGGAGCTGTTTTTT
>TRBJ1-4|TRBV9|NA|NA
CASSVGSGTTNEKLFF
TGTGCCAGCAGCGTAGGAAGTGGTACAACTAATGAAAAACTGTTTTTT
>TRBJ1-1|TRBV6-4|once|NA
CASSQFMNTEAFF
TGTGCCAGCAGTCAATTCATGAACACTGAAGCTTTCTTT
>TRBJ1-2|TRBV4-3|NA|NA
CASSQAAGVGGYTF
TGCGCCAGCAGCCAAGCTGCAGGGGTAGGTGGCTACACCTTC
>TRBJ2-4|TRBV5-5|NA|TRBD2
CASSFREGQNIQYF
TGTGCCAGCAGCTTCCGGGAGGGCCAAAACATTCAGTACTTC
>TRBJ2-7|TRBV6-5|once|TRBD1
CASTPAGGDYEQYF
TGTGCCAGCACCCCCGCAGGGGGCGACTACGAGCAGTACTTC
>TRBJ2-7|TRBV7-2|NA|TRBD1
CASSARGPGYEQYF
TGTGCCAGCAGTGCCAGGGGGCCGGGCTACGAGCAGTACTTC
>TRBJ1-2|TRBV30|NA|NA
CAWSGQAGDGYTF
TGTGCCTGGAGTGGACAGGCCGGGGATGGCTACACCTTC
>TRBJ1-5|TRBV2|NA|NA
CASSDREGYNQPQHF
TGTGCCAGCAGTGATAGGGAGGGGTACAATCAGCCCCAGCATTTT
>TRBJ2-3|TRBV28|NA|NA
CASSTTPSTDTQYF
TGTGCCAGCAGTACGACCCCTAGCACAGATACGCAGTATTTT
>TRBJ2-7|TRBV27|NA|TRBD1
CASRMTGGDYEQYF
TGTGCCAGCAGAATGACAGGGGGCGACTACGAGCAGTACTTC
>TRBJ2-3|TRBV11-3|NA|NA
CASSLGLQADTQYF
TGTGCCAGCAGCCTCGGACTTCAGGCGGATACGCAGTATTTT
>TRBJ2-1|TRBV28|NA|NA
CASSLRGGLRYEQFF
TGTGCCAGCAGTTTAAGGGGCGGGCTGAGGTATGAGCAGTTCTTC
>TRBJ2-5|TRBV19|NA|NA
CASSIGAATYQETQYF
TGTGCCAGTAGTATTGGTGCAGCAACTTACCAAGAGACCCAGTACTTC
>TRBJ2-3|TRBV4-2|NA|NA
CASSRELGGTDTQYF
TGTGCCAGCAGCCGAGAACTAGGGGGCACAGATACGCAGTATTTT
>TRBJ2-7|TRBV2|NA|NA
CASSAITTGSYEQYF
TGTGCCAGCAGCGCCATAACGACGGGATCCTACGAGCAGTACTTC
>TRBJ1-5|TRBV7-2|NA|NA
CASSPTRGANQPQHF
TGTGCCAGCAGCCCAACCCGGGGAGCTAATCAGCCCCAGCATTTT
>TRBJ2-5|TRBV7-2|NA|TRBD1
CASSYRTGRGGETQYF
TGTGCCAGCAGTTATCGGACAGGGAGAGGCGGAGAGACCCAGTACTTC
>TRBJ2-7|TRBV5-1|NA|NA
CASSLGPLSYEQYF
TGCGCCAGCAGCCTCGGACCGTTATCCTACGAGCAGTACTTC
>TRBJ1-5|TRBV7-2|NA|TRBD1
CASSLFGQGGQPQHF
TGTGCCAGCAGCTTATTCGGGCAGGGGGGGCAGCCCCAGCATTTT
>TRBJ2-7|TRBV10-3|NA|TRBD1
CAISGQGDHYEQYF
TGTGCCATCAGTGGTCAGGGGGATCACTACGAGCAGTACTTC
>TRBJ1-1|TRBV5-8|NA|NA
CASSWLDTLGAFF
TGTGCCAGCAGCTGGTTGGACACCCTGGGAGCTTTCTTT
>TRBJ2-1|TRBV11-2|NA|TRBD1
CASSLVRDRLFGNEQFF
TGTGCCAGCAGCTTAGTCAGGGACAGGCTATTCGGGAATGAGCAGTTCTTC
>TRBJ2-7|TRBV5-6|NA|NA
CASSFDRTYEQYF
TGTGCCAGCAGCTTTGACAGGACTTACGAGCAGTACTTC
>TRBJ2-5|TRBV18|NA|NA
CASSLTAGTETQYF
TGTGCCAGCTCACTCACAGCTGGCACCGAGACCCAGTACTTC
>TRBJ2-3|TRBV9|NA|NA
CASSVEVTPGKDTQYF
TGTGCCAGCAGCGTAGAGGTGACTCCGGGAAAGGATACGCAGTATTTT
>TRBJ1-2|TRBV18|NA|NA
CASSPDKEYGYTF
TGTGCCAGCTCACCAGATAAAGAATATGGCTACACCTTC
>TRBJ2-1|TRBV11-3|once|TRBD2
CASSFSGLGRDEQFF
TGTGCCAGCAGCTTTTCAGGACTAGGAAGAGATGAGCAGTTCTTC
>TRBJ1-4|TRBV7-2|NA|NA
CASSLATNEKLFF
TGTGCCAGCAGCTTAGCAACTAATGAAAAACTGTTTTTT
>TRBJ2-1|TRBV7-6|NA|NA
CASSLTLPGGPYNEQFF
TGTGCCAGCAGCTTAACCCTCCCTGGGGGGCCTTACAATGAGCAGTTCTTC
>TRBJ1-1|TRBV7-9|NA|TRBD1
CASSPNRGVNTEAFF
TGTGCCAGCAGCCCCAACAGGGGAGTGAACACTGAAGCTTTCTTT
>TRBJ1-5|TRBV6-1|NA|NA
CASTFTGRWEPQHF
TGTGCCAGCACCTTTACAGGGCGCTGGGAGCCCCAGCATTTT
>TRBJ1-2|TRBV5-8|NA|TRBD1
CASSVDRGRGYGYTF
TGTGCCAGCAGCGTTGACAGGGGAAGAGGCTATGGCTACACCTTC
>TRBJ2-3|TRBV2|NA|TRBD2
CASSPGTSGFTDTQYF
TGTGCCAGCAGCCCCGGGACTAGCGGATTCACAGATACGCAGTATTTT
>TRBJ2-7|TRBV27|NA|TRBD1
CASSITARTGGNYEQYF
TGTGCCAGCAGTATCACAGCCCGGACAGGGGGTAACTACGAGCAGTACTTC
>TRBJ2-5|TRBV18|NA|TRBD2
CASSPSRGGETQYF
TGTGCCAGCTCACCCAGTCGCGGGGGGGAGACCCAGTACTTC
>TRBJ2-5|TRBV20-1|NA|NA
CSARGETQYF
TGCAGTGCCCGTGGAGAGACCCAGTACTTC
>TRBJ2-2|TRBV30|NA|TRBD2
CAWTSGGLGGELFF
TGTGCCTGGACTAGCGGGGGATTGGGCGGGGAGCTGTTTTTT
>TRBJ1-2|TRBV11-2|NA|NA
CASSLSGALGDGYTF
TGTGCCAGCAGCTTAAGCGGGGCGCTGGGGGATGGCTACACCTTC
>TRBJ1-2|TRBV6-1|NA|NA
CASTLSRHLGYTF
TGTGCCAGCACCCTAAGCCGACATCTTGGCTACACCTTC
>TRBJ2-5|TRBV7-2|NA|TRBD2
CASSMGLAGAQETQYF
TGTGCCAGCAGCATGGGACTAGCGGGGGCCCAAGAGACCCAGTACTTC
>TRBJ1-2|TRBV28|NA|NA
CASSLVAGHYGYTF
TGTGCCAGCAGTTTGGTGGCAGGCCACTATGGCTACACCTTC